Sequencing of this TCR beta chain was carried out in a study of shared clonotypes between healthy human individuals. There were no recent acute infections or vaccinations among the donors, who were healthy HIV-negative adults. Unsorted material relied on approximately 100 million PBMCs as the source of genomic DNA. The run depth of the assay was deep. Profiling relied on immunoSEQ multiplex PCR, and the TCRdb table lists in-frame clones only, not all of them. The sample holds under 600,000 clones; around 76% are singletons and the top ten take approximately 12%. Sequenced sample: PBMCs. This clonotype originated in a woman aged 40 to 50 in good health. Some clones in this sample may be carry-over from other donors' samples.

CDR3 amino acids: CSVSTAIQSGGYTF. The CDR3 DNA follows: TGCAGCGTTTCGACCGCAATACAATCAGGTGGCTACACCTTC. The chain is built from TRBV29-1 and TRBJ1-2, with D hard to call. V dropped 5 bases and J dropped 7 bases, with 20 bases sitting between them. Germline V CDR1 and CDR2: SQVTM, ANQGSEA. The CDR3 sequence is 14 residues long.